The next 14 T cell receptor beta chains were all read from a single sample in a study of cytomegalovirus exposure and HLA in healthy donors. Use of 60 Vbeta and 13 Jbeta primers characterized the PCR. Libraries were prepared by immunoSEQ multiplex PCR; TCRdb keeps only in-frame clonotypes and omits some of them. The repertoire holds roughly 140,000 clones, over 65% seen once, with about 2.3% in the top ten. The specimen was PBMCs. All receptors derive from a male donor in good health and CMV-seronegative.

Notes on this clone: The sample carries other DNA sequences with the same CDR3. The V call is TRBV15, the J call TRBJ2-5; weak D call: TRBD2 (6 bases). The V and J ends lost 1 base and 3 bases respectively, with 9 bases between them. Germline CDR1 is LNHNV and CDR2 is YYDKDF (reference sequence). CDR3 length: 14 residues. The CDR3 bases are TGTGCCACCAGCAGAGGCGGCGGGGAAGAGACCCAGTACTTC. Its translation is CATSRGGGEETQYF.

The table lists this clone with a few counts. The chain uses TRBV25-1 and TRBJ2-5; 9 bases fit TRBD2. The CDR3 runs to 15 residues. V lost 4 bases and J lost 0; bases outside the gene matches: 3. Germline V gives CDR1 MGHDK, CDR2 SYGVNS. The CDR3: CASSATSGHQETQYF. DNA for the CDR3: TGTGCCAGCAGTGCTACTAGCGGGCACCAAGAGACCCAGTACTTC.

The chain joins TRBV6-1 to TRBJ2-1; D might be TRBD1 (5 bases). Germline CDR1 MNHNS, CDR2 SASEGT. V dropped 2 bases and J dropped 0 bases, with 5 bases sitting between them. The CDR3 is made up of 14 amino acids. CDR3 coding DNA: TGTGCCAGCAGTGAAAGGGGCTCCTACAATGAGCAGTTCTTC. It codes for CASSERGSYNEQFF.

The V call is TRBV15, the J call TRBJ2-3; TRBD2 agrees at 10 bases. V trimming: 4 bases; J trimming: 2 bases; junction bases outside the gene matches: 3. The CDR3 contains 15 residues. Germline V gene lookup returns CDR1 LNHNV and CDR2 YYDKDF (reference sequence). The CDR3 nucleotides read TGTGCCACCAGCACAAGCGGGAGGGCCACAGATACGCAGTATTTT. Translated, it gives CATSTSGRATDTQYF.

V and J are TRBV4-2 and TRBJ2-1, with a possible D match to TRBD2 (6 bases). The V end was cut by 1 base, the J end by 1 base, with 11 bases between. CDR1 and CDR2 (germline): LGHNA, YNFKEQ. The CDR3 consists of 16 residues. The CDR3: CASSQAGSGSYNEQFF. In nucleotides, the CDR3 is TGTGCCAGCAGCCAAGCCGGTAGCGGTTCCTACAATGAGCAGTTCTTC.

V is TRBV2 and J is TRBJ1-1; 9 bases fit TRBD1. From germline, CDR1 is SNHLY and CDR2 FYNNEI. The CDR3 has 14 amino acids. The junction had 8 bases not matched to a gene; V was cut back by 7 bases and J by 5 bases. CDR3 protein: CASTGTGLHTEAFF. CDR3 nucleotide sequence: TGTGCCAGCACCGGGACAGGGCTTCATACTGAAGCTTTCTTT.

The chain combines TRBV7-9 with TRBJ2-7; TRBD1 agrees at 8 bases. Germline lookup yields CDR1 SEHNR and CDR2 FQNEAQ (reference sequence). The V segment lost 0 bases and the J segment 2 bases; nucleotides outside the gene matches: 3. The CDR3 length is 15 residues. CDR3 loop: CASSLAQGETYEQYF. CDR3 bases: TGTGCCAGCAGCTTAGCACAGGGGGAAACCTACGAGCAGTACTTC. The variable domain in full, completed from reference TRBV7-9 and TRBJ2-7, reads DTGVSQNPRHKITKRGQNVTFRCDPISEHNRLYWYRQTLGQGPEFLTYFQNEAQLEKSRLLSDRFSAERPKGSFSTLEIQRTEQGDSAMYLCASSLAQGETYEQYFGPGTRLTVT.

This chain uses TRBV19 with TRBJ2-2; TRBD2 agrees at 14 bases. Germline assignment: CDR1 LNHDA and CDR2 SQIVND (reference sequence). V gave up 4 bases and J gave up 5 bases; unmatched junction bases: 3. The CDR3 consists of 16 residues. Here the CDR3 reads CASSRGLAGVTGELFF. For the CDR3, the DNA is TGTGCCAGTAGTAGGGGACTAGCGGGAGTAACCGGGGAGCTGTTTTTT.

The chain recombines TRBV10-3 with TRBJ1-1, with D perhaps matching TRBD1 (6 bases). CDR3 length: 13 amino acids. Trimming left V 3 bases short and J 1 base short, with 6 bases between. Germline assignment: CDR1 ENHRY and CDR2 SYGVKD. CDR3 protein: CAISEQGNTEAFF. The CDR3 coding sequence is TGTGCCATCAGTGAACAGGGGAACACTGAAGCTTTCTTT.

V gene TRBV11-2 combines with J gene TRBJ1-1, with 8 bases aligning to TRBD1. The CDR3 is 15 amino acids. Per germline, CDR1 SGHAT and CDR2 FQNNGV. The trim removed 1 base at V and 3 bases at J, leaving 4 bases unmatched. CDR3 in DNA: TGTGCCAGCAGCTTAGCCTCACAGGGGGACACTGAAGCTTTCTTT. This encodes CASSLASQGDTEAFF.

The rearrangement joins TRBV9 to TRBJ2-7; no reliable D call. V was shortened by 3 bases and J by 2 bases, with 18 bases between the two germline ends. Per germline, CDR1 SGDLS and CDR2 YYNGEE. The CDR3 sequence is 16 residues long. The CDR3 protein is CASSASAVSITYEQYF. The DNA for the CDR3 is TGTGCCAGCAGCGCGAGCGCGGTTTCCATTACCTACGAGCAGTACTTC.

The chain is built from TRBV6-5 and TRBJ1-2; 8 bases are a match to TRBD1. The J segment lost 7 bases and the V segment lost 2 bases, leaving 3 bases of the junction unmatched. CDR1 and CDR2 (germline): MNHEY, SVGAGI. The CDR3 runs 13 residues. The CDR3 nucleotides are TGTGCCAGCAGTTACCAGGGGGCGAGTGGCTACACCTTC. Protein: CASSYQGASGYTF.

This clone appeared once. The rearrangement uses TRBV10-1 and TRBJ2-2, with 11 positions matching TRBD2. The ends lost 3 bases at V and 4 bases at J; junction bases unmatched: 4. Germline V CDR1 and CDR2: WNHNN, SYGVQD (reference sequence). The CDR3 totals 16 residues. The CDR3 DNA reads TGCGCCAGCAGTGAACGACTAGCGGGAATCACCGGGGAGCTGTTTTTT. Its translation is CASSERLAGITGELFF.

The rearrangement links TRBV5-4 to TRBJ2-7; 12 positions agree with TRBD2. With 5 bases clipped from V and 4 bases from J, the junction kept 4 bases outside the gene matches. Per the germline V gene, CDR1 is SGHNT and CDR2 is YYREEE (reference sequence). The CDR3 is 14 residues long. This CDR3 reads CASSWGLAGYEQYF. In DNA, the CDR3 is TGTGCCAGCAGTTGGGGACTAGCGGGTTACGAGCAGTACTTC.